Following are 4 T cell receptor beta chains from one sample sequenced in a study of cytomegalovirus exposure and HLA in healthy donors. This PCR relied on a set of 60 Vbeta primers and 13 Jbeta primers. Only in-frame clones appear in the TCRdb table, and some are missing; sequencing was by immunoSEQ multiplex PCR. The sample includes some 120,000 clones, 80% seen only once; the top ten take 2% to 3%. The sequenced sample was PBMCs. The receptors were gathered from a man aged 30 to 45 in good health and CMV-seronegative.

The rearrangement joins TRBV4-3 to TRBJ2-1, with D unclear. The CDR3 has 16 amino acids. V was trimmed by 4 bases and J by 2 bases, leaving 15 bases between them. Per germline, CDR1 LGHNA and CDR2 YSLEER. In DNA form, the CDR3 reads TGCGCCAGCAGCCTACAACCGACTCCAACCTACAATGAGCAGTTCTTC. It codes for CASSLQPTPTYNEQFF.

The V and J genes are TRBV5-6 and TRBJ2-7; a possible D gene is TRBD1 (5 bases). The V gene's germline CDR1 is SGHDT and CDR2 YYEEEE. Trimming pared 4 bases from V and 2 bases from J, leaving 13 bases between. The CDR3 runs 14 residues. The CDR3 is CASSPDSIAYEQYF. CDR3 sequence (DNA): TGTGCCAGCAGCCCAGACAGCATTGCCTACGAGCAGTACTTC.

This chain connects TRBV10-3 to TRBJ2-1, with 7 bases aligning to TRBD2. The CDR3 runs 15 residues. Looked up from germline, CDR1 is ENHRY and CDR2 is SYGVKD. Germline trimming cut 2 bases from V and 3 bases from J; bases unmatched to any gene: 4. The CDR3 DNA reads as TGTGCCATCAGTGAGACTAGCGAAGACTACAATGAGCAGTTCTTC. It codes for CAISETSEDYNEQFF.

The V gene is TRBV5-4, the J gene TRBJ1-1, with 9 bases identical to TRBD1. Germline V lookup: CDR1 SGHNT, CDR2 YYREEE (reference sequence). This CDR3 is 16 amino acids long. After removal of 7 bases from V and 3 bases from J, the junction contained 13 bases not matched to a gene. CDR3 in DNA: TGTGCCAGCCGTCAATCACAGGGGGCTATTGACACTGAAGCTTTCTTT. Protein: CASRQSQGAIDTEAFF.